These T cell receptor beta chains were read from a single sample in a study of blood T cell repertoires in COVID-19. Here immunoSEQ multiplex PCR was the method, and the copy in TCRdb shows in-frame clones only, minus some. The sample has 150,000 or so clones, approximately 85% seen once. The source material was peripheral blood. The source of these receptors is a man in his forties who had recovered from COVID-19. Both conserved end residues are trimmed from each CDR3.

j_call v_call cdr3_aa
TRBJ2-3 TRBV7-6 ASSLSGGASTDTQY
TRBJ2-7 TRBV3-1/TRBV3-2 ASSPEGGLGEQY
TRBJ2-7 TRBV18 ASSPPSSYEQY
TRBJ2-5 TRBV18 ASSILAIEETQY
TRBJ1-4 TRBV10-1 ASPFGEKLF
TRBJ1-1 TRBV21-1 ASSNAPLTGGNTEAF
TRBJ1-3 TRBV12-3/TRBV12-4 ASSTGDTIY
TRBJ1-6 TRBV13 ASSPDRNNSPLH
TRBJ1-5 TRBV5-6 ASSLRHGGGSNQPQH
TRBJ2-7 TRBV2 ASRVQGVNEQY
TRBJ2-2 TRBV9 ASSSSGGAGELF
TRBJ2-6 TRBV5-6 ASSFQGSGANVLT
TRBJ1-5 TRBV28 ASSAGQPQH
TRBJ2-5 TRBV18 ASSRGSLETQY
TRBJ2-1 TRBV7-8 ACGGGSYNEQF
TRBJ2-1 TRBV6-2/TRBV6-3 ASSYSLWEGDNEQF
TRBJ2-7 TRBV7-8 ASSSSAGTNYEQY
TRBJ1-2 TRBV7-3 ASSLKRDRSYGYT
TRBJ1-4 TRBV3-1/TRBV3-2 ASSSRDNNEKLF
TRBJ1-1 TRBV7-9 ASSLAGQGPSGEAF
TRBJ2-7 TRBV6-5 ASSPRGPYEQY